This T cell receptor beta chain was identified during a study of cytomegalovirus exposure and HLA in healthy donors. Germline values: CDR1 MNHEY, CDR2 SMNVEV (reference sequence). Trimming cost V 6 bases and J 8 bases, with 11 bases left between them. The CDR3 sequence is 12 residues long. Primers included in the PCR were 60 Vbeta and 13 Jbeta primers. Sequenced by immunoSEQ multiplex PCR; TCRdb stores in-frame clones only, minus some. The sample has about 190,000 clones, more than 65% seen once. The gene calls are TRBV27 and TRBJ2-1; no reliable D call. The specimen sequenced was PBMCs. This sequence was found in a woman aged 25 to 39 in good health and CMV-seropositive. CDR3 amino acids: CASSASYYEQFF. The CDR3 nucleotides are TGTGCCAGCAGCGCAAGTTACTATGAGCAGTTCTTC.